This T cell receptor (beta chain) appears in the sequencing data of a study of vaccination effects on CD4 cells after COVID-19. The overall study: ViraFEST expansion of antigen-specific CD4+ T cells with viral peptide pools preceded sequencing. Participants got two doses of BNT162b2 or mRNA-1273 vaccine. A density of roughly 2 million PBMC per well was used; these cells were cultured with 10 IU/ml IL-2 and 10 ug/ml peptides.

The repertoire was sequenced with immunoSEQ multiplex PCR; TCRdb's copy has only in-frame clones and lacks some. The table has approximately 60,000 clones, approximately 78% seen once. The CDR3 totals 16 residues. V was pared by 4 bases and J by 4 bases, with 7 bases of the junction left unmatched. CDR1 and CDR2 from the germline V gene are SGHVS and FQNEAQ. CD4+ T cell isolation took place after 10 days of culture. For this clone: The antigen is undetermined.

Specimen: CD4+ T cells from PBMCs cultured without peptide, collected before COVID-19 vaccination. This rearrangement joins TRBV7-8 to TRBJ2-5; the match to TRBD1 covers 12 bases. This TCR was recovered from a human donor who had a prior SARS-CoV-2 infection. The DNA of the CDR3 is TGTGCCAGCAGCTACAGGGACAGGGGGCTTCTAGAGACCCAGTACTTC. Protein sequence: CASSYRDRGLLETQYF. The variable domain in full, completed from reference TRBV7-8 and TRBJ2-5, reads GAGVSQSPRYKVAKRGQDVALRCDPISGHVSLFWYQQALGQGPEFLTYFQNEAQLDKSGLPSDRFFAERPEGSVSTLKIQRTQQEDSAVYLCASSYRDRGLLETQYFGPGTRLLVL.